These 22 T cell receptor beta chains came from one sample sequenced in a study of blood T cell repertoires in COVID-19. The method was immunoSEQ multiplex PCR; TCRdb's version includes in-frame clones alone and lacks a portion of them. The data hold roughly 500,000 clones, with approximately 91% observed a single time. The sequenced sample was PBMCs or T cells enriched from blood (not recorded which). The receptors were gathered from an older woman who had recovered from COVID-19.

The J gene is TRBJ1-4, the V gene TRBV30; D not resolved. CDR3 length: 14 amino acids. Germline assignment: CDR1 GTSNPN and CDR2 SVGIG (reference sequence). The V gene lost 0 bases and the J gene lost 6 bases, with 11 bases spanning the gap. The CDR3 loop is CAWSVGGFDEKLFF. CDR3 bases: TGTGCCTGGAGTGTAGGAGGGTTTGATGAAAAACTGTTTTTT.

The V call is TRBV15, the J call TRBJ2-5; 14 positions match TRBD2. V trimming: 6 bases; J trimming: 5 bases; junction bases outside the gene matches: 2. The CDR3 sequence is 14 residues long. CDR1 and CDR2 (germline): LNHNV, YYDKDF (reference sequence). The CDR3 here is CATRRLAGGETQYF. Here the CDR3 DNA reads TGTGCCACCAGACGACTAGCGGGGGGGGAGACCCAGTACTTC. Complete variable domain (other parts from reference TRBV15 and TRBJ2-5): DAMVIQNPRYQVTQFGKPVTLSCSQTLNHNVMYWYQQKSSQAPKLLFHYYDKDFNNEADTPDNFQSRRPNTSFCFLDIRSPGLGDTAMYLCATRRLAGGETQYFGPGTRLLVL.

The table lists this clone with a count of one. The chain employs TRBV9 and TRBJ2-2, with D possibly matching TRBD2 (5 bases). The CDR3 contains 15 residues. Germline values: CDR1 SGDLS, CDR2 YYNGEE. V lost 4 bases, J lost 1 base, and 11 bases lay in between. CDR3 bases: TGTGCCAGCAGCTCCCGAGCGGAGAACACCGGGGAGCTGTTTTTT. Its protein product is CASSSRAENTGELFF. Based on the CDR3 plus reference TRBV9 and TRBJ2-2, the full variable domain is DSGVTQTPKHLITATGQRVTLRCSPRSGDLSVYWYQQSLDQGLQFLIQYYNGEERAKGNILERFSAQQFPDLHSELNLSSLELGDSALYFCASSSRAENTGELFFGEGSRLTVL.

This chain connects TRBV19 to TRBJ1-1; no firm D call. Germline V gene data show CDR1 as LNHDA and CDR2 as SQIVND (reference sequence). Trimming shortened V by 4 bases and J by 5 bases, and 11 bases separated the two germline ends. CDR3 length: 13 residues. The CDR3 DNA is TGTGCCAGTAGTACCGTGAGGGAAACTGAAGCTTTCTTT. Protein sequence: CASSTVRETEAFF.

J is TRBJ1-6 and V is TRBV27; D perhaps matches TRBD1 (6 bases). CDR1 MNHEY and CDR2 SMNVEV come from the germline V gene (reference sequence). CDR3 length equals 17 residues. The ends were cut back, 4 bases at V and 4 bases at J, with 17 bases in the middle. Written as DNA, the CDR3 is TGTGCCAGCAGTTCTGATTTGGGGGCATCATATAATTCACCCCTCCACTTT. Translation: CASSSDLGASYNSPLHF.

The chain is built from TRBV14 and TRBJ2-3; 7 bases are shared with TRBD2. Germline CDR1 is SGHDN and CDR2 is FVKESK. There are 12 residues in the CDR3. The V gene end was trimmed by 4 bases and the J gene end by 9 bases; junction bases not matched to a gene: 4. This CDR3 reads CASSLGLGTQYF. In nucleotides, the CDR3 is TGTGCCAGCAGCCTTGGACTAGGAACGCAGTATTTT.

The table lists this clone with a few counts. The chain links TRBV6-5 to TRBJ1-3; unclear D gene. Deletions cut 2 bases from V and 1 base from J, with 12 bases between. The CDR3 is 16 residues long. Germline V CDR1 and CDR2: MNHEY, SVGAGI. CDR3 amino acids: CASSYGGTWSGNTIYF. CDR3 nucleotide sequence: TGTGCCAGCAGTTACGGAGGAACATGGTCTGGAAACACCATATATTTT.

A note on this clone: This same CDR3 is encoded by further DNA sequences in the sample. The chain links TRBV4-2 to TRBJ1-2; D not resolved. V was shortened by 0 bases and J by 4 bases, with 6 bases between the two germline ends. Germline CDR1 reads LGHNA; CDR2 reads YNFKEQ. This CDR3 has 13 amino acids. The chain's CDR3 is CASSQDGVYGYTF. CDR3 bases: TGTGCCAGCAGCCAAGACGGGGTCTATGGCTACACCTTC.

This sequence joins TRBV5-4 and TRBJ1-4, with D tentatively TRBD1 (6 bases). This CDR3 is 14 amino acids long. CDR1 is SGHNT, CDR2 YYREEE, per germline (reference sequence). With 1 base removed from V and 5 bases from J, the gap between germline ends came to 9 bases. The CDR3 nucleotides read TGTGCCAGCAGCTTGAAACAGGGCAATGAAAAACTGTTTTTT. Translating gives CASSLKQGNEKLFF.

V gene TRBV5-4 combines with J gene TRBJ2-4; 8 nucleotides align to TRBD2. V shed 4 bases and J 6 bases; nucleotides not matched to a gene: 6. CDR3 length: 14 amino acids. The germline gives CDR1 SGHNT, CDR2 YYREEE (reference sequence). The CDR3 region is CASSPPGGPNIQYF. The CDR3 region has the DNA TGTGCCAGCAGCCCGCCGGGGGGGCCAAACATTCAGTACTTC. The full variable domain, its missing parts supplied by reference TRBV5-4 and TRBJ2-4, is ETGVTQSPTHLIKTRGQQVTLRCSSQSGHNTVSWYQQALGQGPQFIFQYYREEENGRGNFPPRFSGLQFPNYSSELNVNALELDDSALYLCASSPPGGPNIQYFGAGTRLSVL.

V is TRBV5-1 and J is TRBJ2-3, with D possibly being TRBD2 (7 bases). The CDR3 extends over 14 amino acids. V lost 4 bases and J 5 bases, leaving 14 bases between the germline ends. In germline, CDR1 is SGHRS, CDR2 YFSETQ. The CDR3 reads CASSLGGQGDTQYF. Here the CDR3 DNA reads TGCGCCAGCAGCCTGGGGGGGCAAGGAGATACGCAGTATTTT.

The V gene is TRBV24-1, the J gene TRBJ1-2; D uncertain. From germline, CDR1 is KGHDR and CDR2 SFDVKD. The CDR3 is 11 amino acids. Trimming shortened V by 2 bases and J by 8 bases, and 5 bases separated the two germline ends. The DNA for the CDR3 is TGTGCCACCAGTGATTGGAGAGGCTACACCTTC. Protein product: CATSDWRGYTF.

This rearrangement joins TRBV6-5 to TRBJ1-1; D is unresolved. This CDR3 has 11 amino acids. V lost 11 bases and J 11 bases, leaving 18 bases between the germline ends. CDR1 is MNHEY, CDR2 SVGAGI, per germline. CDR3 DNA sequence: TGTGCCTCCGCCGTGGAGGCTACGGCTTTCTTT. It translates to CASAVEATAFF.

The chain couples TRBV9 to TRBJ1-2, with 10 bases that match TRBD1. The CDR3 spans 15 residues. With 0 bases clipped from V and 7 bases from J, the junction kept 6 bases outside the gene matches. CDR1 is SGDLS, CDR2 YYNGEE, per germline. Here the CDR3 reads CASSVVTGTGAGYTF. The CDR3 DNA follows: TGTGCCAGCAGCGTAGTCACAGGGACAGGGGCTGGCTACACCTTC. The variable domain in full, with the rest retrieved from reference TRBV9 and TRBJ1-2, is DSGVTQTPKHLITATGQRVTLRCSPRSGDLSVYWYQQSLDQGLQFLIQYYNGEERAKGNILERFSAQQFPDLHSELNLSSLELGDSALYFCASSVVTGTGAGYTFGSGTRLTVV.

V is TRBV6-1 and J is TRBJ2-7, with D maybe TRBD2 (5 bases). This CDR3 has 13 amino acids. Germline V lookup: CDR1 MNHNS, CDR2 SASEGT. With 5 bases removed from V and 2 bases from J, the gap between germline ends came to 10 bases. CDR3 nucleotide sequence: TGTGCCAGCAGTTCCCGAGGGACCTACGAGCAGTACGTC. Translating it yields CASSSRGTYEQYV.

DNA of the CDR3: TGTGCCAGCAGTCTACCCTCTGGAAACACCATATATTTT. Amino acid sequence: CASSLPSGNTIYF. The chain carries TRBV12-3 or TRBV12-4 and TRBJ1-3; D remains ambiguous. The germline V and J ends were trimmed by 5 bases and 0 bases, with 5 bases remaining between them. The CDR3 consists of 13 residues.

The gene calls are TRBV11-2 and TRBJ2-3, with 10 bases lining up with TRBD2. Germline loops: CDR1 SGHAT, CDR2 FQNNGV. CDR3 length: 16 amino acids. The V and J ends lost 1 base and 2 bases, in that order; junction bases with no gene match: 3. CDR3 sequence: CASSLVLAGVTDTQYF. Written as DNA, the CDR3 is TGTGCCAGCAGCTTAGTGCTAGCGGGGGTCACAGATACGCAGTATTTT.

CDR3 sequence (DNA): TGTGCCAGTAGTATCAAAAGGCACAGCACTGAAGCTTTCTTT. Its protein is CASSIKRHSTEAFF. The chain carries TRBV19 and TRBJ1-1; D is ambiguous. V shed 3 bases and J shed 4 bases, with 12 bases lying between them. Germline values: CDR1 LNHDA, CDR2 SQIVND (reference sequence). The length of the CDR3 is 14 residues.

As regards this clone: Other DNA sequences from this sample encode an identical CDR3 as well. The chain couples TRBV18 to TRBJ2-3; D is possibly TRBD2 (5 bases). With 6 bases removed from V and 2 bases from J, the gap between germline ends came to 15 bases. The CDR3 extends over 15 amino acids. In germline, CDR1 is KGHSH, CDR2 LQKENI. The CDR3 region is CASSPRGVSTDTQYF. Written as DNA, the CDR3 is TGTGCCAGCTCCCCCCGGGGAGTATCCACAGATACGCAGTATTTT.

This clone was seen a few times. The chain links TRBV19 to TRBJ2-2, with D maybe TRBD2 (7 bases). The CDR3 covers 14 residues. Trimming removed 3 bases from V and 9 bases from J, with 14 bases in between. The germline CDR1 and CDR2 sequences are LNHDA and SQIVND (reference sequence). The DNA of the CDR3 is TGTGCCAGTAGTATTGGTGGGGGGGCCCGGGAGCTGTTTTTT. It encodes CASSIGGGARELFF.

This clone was counted only a few times. This chain joins TRBV6-5 and TRBJ1-1, with D tentatively TRBD1 (5 bases). V was shortened by 8 bases and J by 3 bases, with 13 bases between the two germline ends. The CDR3 runs to 13 residues. CDR1 MNHEY and CDR2 SVGAGI come from the germline V gene. CDR3 residues: CASSVGEHTEAFF. The CDR3 DNA sequence: TGTGCCAGCTCGGTAGGGGAACACACTGAAGCTTTCTTT.

The chain joins TRBV2 to TRBJ1-1; D perhaps matches TRBD1 (5 bases). CDR1 and CDR2 from the germline V gene are SNHLY and FYNNEI. Trimming cost V 8 bases and J 1 base, with 17 bases left between them. The CDR3 is 15 amino acids. This chain's CDR3 is CASLHGGVGNTEAFF. CDR3 nucleotide sequence: TGTGCCAGCCTTCACGGGGGGGTCGGGAACACTGAAGCTTTCTTT.